The 8 T cell receptor beta chains listed next were all sequenced from one sample in a study of blood T cell repertoires in COVID-19. The assay was immunoSEQ multiplex PCR, and TCRdb's table has in-frame clones only and misses some. The table has more than 80,000 clones, about nine tenths seen once. Sample: peripheral blood. The source is a young man with COVID-19, enrolled during active disease.

V usage is TRBV19 and J usage is TRBJ2-5; 11 bases fit TRBD2. CDR3 size: 15 residues. V shed 4 bases and J 3 bases; nucleotides not matched to a gene: 4. Germline CDR1 and CDR2: LNHDA and SQIVND (reference sequence). CDR3 sequence (DNA): TGTGCCAGTAGTACCCTGGGACTAGCGGAAGAGACCCAGTACTTC. It translates to CASSTLGLAEETQYF.

In its sample, this clone was seen once. This rearrangement joins TRBV4-2 to TRBJ1-4; 9 bases line up with TRBD1. This CDR3 comprises 21 residues. Germline loops: CDR1 LGHNA, CDR2 YNFKEQ. After removal of 4 bases from V and 4 bases from J, the junction contained 22 bases not matched to a gene. In DNA, the CDR3 is TGTGCCAGCAGCCGATACCGGGACAGGGAGGTCATTGGGACACTTAATGAAAAACTGTTTTTT. Protein product: CASSRYRDREVIGTLNEKLFF.

This clone was seen once. The J gene is TRBJ2-6, the V gene TRBV2, with D maybe TRBD1 (6 bases). CDR1 and CDR2 from the germline V gene are SNHLY and FYNNEI. The CDR3 is made up of 18 amino acids. V dropped 4 bases and J dropped 1 base, with 17 bases sitting between them. Here the CDR3 DNA reads TGTGCCAGCAGTGTTACAGGGAAAGGATCTTCTGGGGCCAACGTCCTGACTTTC. Translation gives CASSVTGKGSSGANVLTF.

The chain links TRBV19 to TRBJ1-1, with D uncertain. Trimming stripped 10 bases from V and 2 bases from J, with 17 bases between. Germline CDR1 reads LNHDA; CDR2 reads SQIVND (reference sequence). The CDR3 has 14 amino acids. Here the CDR3 reads CATPEGSCNTEAFF. CDR3 coding DNA: TGTGCCACCCCCGAGGGCAGCTGCAACACTGAAGCTTTCTTT.

This clone has more than one count but fewer than ten. The rearrangement joins TRBV7-2 to TRBJ2-5, with TRBD2 as a possible D gene (6 bases). This CDR3 comprises 17 residues. From germline, CDR1 is SGHTA and CDR2 FQGNSA. Trimming removed 5 bases at V and 2 bases at J, with 21 bases between. The CDR3 reads CASSPAYFSGAQETQYF. In DNA, the CDR3 is TGTGCCAGCAGCCCAGCCTACTTTTCGGGAGCACAAGAGACCCAGTACTTC.

In this sample, this clone turned up once. The V gene is TRBV19, the J gene TRBJ2-2; the D gene is possibly TRBD2 (6 bases). V lost 6 bases and J lost 6, with 11 bases in between. Germline values: CDR1 LNHDA, CDR2 SQIVND (reference sequence). The CDR3 totals 13 residues. Here the CDR3 reads CASSTSSPGELFF. CDR3 in DNA: TGTGCCAGTAGCACTAGCAGTCCCGGGGAGCTGTTTTTT.

The chain has TRBV13 and TRBJ2-7, with 7 bases identical to TRBD2. Germline trimming cut 4 bases from V and 2 bases from J; bases unmatched to any gene: 5. Germline V gene sequence: CDR1 PRHDT, CDR2 FYEKMQ (reference sequence). This CDR3 has 14 amino acids. The CDR3 spells CASSSGTTTYEQYF. In DNA form, the CDR3 reads TGTGCCAGCAGCTCCGGGACTACCACCTACGAGCAGTACTTC.

The gene calls are TRBV7-9 and TRBJ2-7, with D possibly matching TRBD2 (6 bases). The CDR3 spans 14 residues. With 5 bases removed from V and 2 bases from J, the gap between germline ends came to 13 bases. Germline CDR1 SEHNR, CDR2 FQNEAQ (reference sequence). CDR3 nucleotides: TGTGCCAGCAGCACCACCGGGACTCCCTACGAGCAGTACTTC. It codes for CASSTTGTPYEQYF.